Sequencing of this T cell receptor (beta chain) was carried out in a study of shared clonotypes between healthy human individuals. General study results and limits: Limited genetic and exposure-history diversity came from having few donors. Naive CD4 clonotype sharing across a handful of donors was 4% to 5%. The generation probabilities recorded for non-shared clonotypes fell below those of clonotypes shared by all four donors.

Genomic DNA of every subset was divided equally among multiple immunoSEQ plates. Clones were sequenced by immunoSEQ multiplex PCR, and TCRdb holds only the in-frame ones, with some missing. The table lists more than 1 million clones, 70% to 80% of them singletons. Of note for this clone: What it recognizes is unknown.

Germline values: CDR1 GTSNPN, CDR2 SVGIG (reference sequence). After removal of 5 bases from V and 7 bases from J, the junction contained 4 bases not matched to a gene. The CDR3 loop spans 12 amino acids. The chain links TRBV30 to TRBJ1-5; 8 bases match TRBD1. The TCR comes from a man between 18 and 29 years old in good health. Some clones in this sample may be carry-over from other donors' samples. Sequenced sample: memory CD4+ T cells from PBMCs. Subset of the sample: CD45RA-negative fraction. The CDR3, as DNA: TGTGCCTGGGGACAGGGTTTACAGCCCCAGCATTTT. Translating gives CAWGQGLQPQHF. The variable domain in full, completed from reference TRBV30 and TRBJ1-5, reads SQTIHQWPATLVQPVGSPLSLECTVEGTSNPNLYWYRQAAGRGLQLLFYSVGIGQISSEVPQNLSASRPQDRQFILSSKKLLLSDSGFYLCAWGQGLQPQHFGDGTRLSIL.